The sequence of this T cell receptor (beta chain) was determined in a study of blood T cell repertoires in COVID-19. Study as a whole: There were acute and convalescent COVID-19 samples, and they came from the United States, Italy and Spain. T cells, B-cell-depleted T cells, or PBMCs provided the cDNA or gDNA that served as material.

In the study's own analysis: Reference gene primers were amplified, and this amplification served to estimate nucleated cell counts. Clones were sequenced by immunoSEQ multiplex PCR, and TCRdb holds only the in-frame ones, with some missing. V and J calls and clone size follow that table, whereas D and trimming were derived from the DNA. This sample has some 87,000 clones, with 75% to 85% found just once. The CDR3 contains 14 residues. Per germline, CDR1 SEHNR and CDR2 FQNEAQ (reference sequence). V lost 1 base and J lost 4, with 11 bases in between. The V gene is TRBV7-9, the J gene TRBJ2-7, with D possibly being TRBD2 (6 bases). This clonotype originated in a human donor in a cohort sampled during active COVID-19. The sequencing sample was made of peripheral blood. The CDR3 protein is CASSLGSRGYEQYF. CDR3 nucleotide sequence: TGTGCCAGCAGCTTAGGATCGCGGGGTTACGAGCAGTACTTC. The full variable domain, rest sourced from reference TRBV7-9 and TRBJ2-7, is DTGVSQNPRHKITKRGQNVTFRCDPISEHNRLYWYRQTLGQGPEFLTYFQNEAQLEKSRLLSDRFSAERPKGSFSTLEIQRTEQGDSAMYLCASSLGSRGYEQYFGPGTRLTVT.